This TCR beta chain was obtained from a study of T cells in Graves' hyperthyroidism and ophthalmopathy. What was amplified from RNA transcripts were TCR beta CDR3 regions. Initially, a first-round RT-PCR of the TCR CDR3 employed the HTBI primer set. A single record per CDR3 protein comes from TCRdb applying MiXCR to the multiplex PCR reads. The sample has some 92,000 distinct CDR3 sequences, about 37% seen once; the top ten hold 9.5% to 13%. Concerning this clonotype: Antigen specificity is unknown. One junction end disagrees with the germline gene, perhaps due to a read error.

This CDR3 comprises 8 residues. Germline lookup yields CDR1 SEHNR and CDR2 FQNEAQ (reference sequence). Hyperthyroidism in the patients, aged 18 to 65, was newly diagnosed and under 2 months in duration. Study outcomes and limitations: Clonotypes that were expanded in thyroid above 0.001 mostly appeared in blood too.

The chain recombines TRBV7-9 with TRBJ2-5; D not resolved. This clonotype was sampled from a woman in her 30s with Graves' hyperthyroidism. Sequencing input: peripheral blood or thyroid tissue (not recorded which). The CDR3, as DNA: TGTGCCAGCAGTTTTCCGGGCTTC. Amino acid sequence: CASSFPGF.